This note documents a single TCR beta chain sequence. Its antigen is as yet unknown. With 60 Vbeta and 13 Jbeta primers, the PCR was carried out. Repertoires were generated with immunoSEQ multiplex PCR, while TCRdb's copy carries only in-frame clones and drops some. This table has 140,000 to 150,000 clones, roughly three quarters appearing once. Germline V gene lookup returns CDR1 MNHEY and CDR2 SVGAGI. The CDR3 is 14 residues long. V was pared by 6 bases and J by 4 bases, with 6 bases of the junction left unmatched. The data were obtained in a study of cytomegalovirus exposure and HLA in healthy donors. Whole-study findings and limits: Later analysis reportedly placed an Asian-associated ancestry cluster below the roughly 600-donor mean in N-insertions. Specificity of three CMV-associated chains for CMV antigens was verified in vitro. Productive status was seen about 87% or about 30% of the time for most TCR beta V segments in an earlier analysis. Within a later analysis, the majority of CMV-associated TCR beta chains appeared HLA-restricted.

This receptor was identified in a woman in her thirties or forties in good health and CMV-seronegative. The chain employs TRBV6-5 and TRBJ1-2, with 9 positions matching TRBD1. The sample comprised PBMCs. CDR3 sequence reads: CASSTQGAVYGYTF. CDR3 coding DNA: TGTGCCAGCAGCACACAGGGGGCCGTCTATGGCTACACCTTC.